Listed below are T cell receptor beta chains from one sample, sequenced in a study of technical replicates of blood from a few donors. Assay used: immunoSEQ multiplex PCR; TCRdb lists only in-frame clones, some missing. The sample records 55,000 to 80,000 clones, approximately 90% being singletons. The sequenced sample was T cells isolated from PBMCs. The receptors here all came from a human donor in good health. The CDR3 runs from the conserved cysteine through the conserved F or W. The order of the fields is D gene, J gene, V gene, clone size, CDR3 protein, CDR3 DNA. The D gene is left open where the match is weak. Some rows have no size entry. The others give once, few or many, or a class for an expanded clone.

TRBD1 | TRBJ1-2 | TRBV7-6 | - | CASSTRQGRLNYGYTF | TGTGCCAGCAGCACGAGACAGGGAAGGCTAAACTATGGCTACACCTTC
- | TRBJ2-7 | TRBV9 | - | CASSSVQDYEQYF | TGTGCCAGCAGCTCTGTACAAGATTACGAGCAGTACTTC
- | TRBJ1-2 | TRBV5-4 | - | CASTQDGLTYVGGYTF | TGTGCCAGCACTCAGGACGGACTCACCTATGTTGGAGGCTACACCTTC
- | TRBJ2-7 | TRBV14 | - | CASSHLRFRGEQYF | TGTGCCAGCAGCCATCTTCGTTTTAGGGGGGAGCAGTACTTC
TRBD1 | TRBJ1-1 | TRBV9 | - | CASSADRGRSTEAFF | TGTGCCAGCAGCGCAGACAGGGGGCGTAGCACTGAAGCTTTCTTT
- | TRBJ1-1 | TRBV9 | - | CASSVVGGNTEAFF | TGTGCCAGCAGCGTAGTAGGGGGGAACACTGAAGCTTTCTTT
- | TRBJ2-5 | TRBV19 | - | CASSIRGSQETQYF | TGTGCCAGTAGTATCAGAGGGTCACAAGAGACCCAGTACTTC
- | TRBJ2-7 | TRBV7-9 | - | CASSYRRDSYEQYF | TGTGCCAGCAGCTACCGGAGGGACTCCTACGAGCAGTACTTC
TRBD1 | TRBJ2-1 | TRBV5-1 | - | CASSLLDRGNSEQFF | TGCGCCAGCAGCTTGTTGGACAGGGGGAATAGTGAGCAGTTCTTC
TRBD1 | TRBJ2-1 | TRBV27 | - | CASSEDDRGFLDEQFF | TGTGCCAGCAGTGAAGACGACAGGGGTTTTTTAGATGAGCAGTTCTTC
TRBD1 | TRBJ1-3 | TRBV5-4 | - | CASSSDRASGNTIYF | TGTGCCAGCAGCTCGGACAGGGCCTCTGGAAACACCATATATTTT
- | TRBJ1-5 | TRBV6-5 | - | CASSYSNRANQPQHF | TGTGCCAGCAGTTACTCGAACAGGGCAAATCAGCCCCAGCATTTT
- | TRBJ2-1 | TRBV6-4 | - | CASSDLRESEQFF | TGTGCCAGCAGTGACTTACGGGAGAGTGAGCAGTTCTTC
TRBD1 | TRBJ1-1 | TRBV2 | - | CASSDGPTGAENTEAFF | TGTGCCAGCAGTGATGGGCCGACAGGGGCGGAGAACACTGAAGCTTTCTTT
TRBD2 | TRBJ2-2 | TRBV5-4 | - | CASSLGGSSYLNTGELFF | TGTGCCAGCAGCTTGGGCGGGAGCAGTTATCTAAACACCGGGGAGCTGTTTTTT
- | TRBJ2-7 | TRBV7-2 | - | CASSFSAYEQYF | TGTGCCAGCAGCTTTTCCGCCTACGAGCAGTACTTC
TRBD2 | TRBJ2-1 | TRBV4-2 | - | CASSQESGRSSYNEQFF | TGTGCCAGCAGCCAAGAGAGCGGGAGGAGCTCCTACAATGAGCAGTTCTTC
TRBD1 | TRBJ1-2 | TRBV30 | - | CAWSASGTGEANYGYTF | TGTGCCTGGAGTGCCTCCGGGACAGGGGAGGCTAACTATGGCTACACCTTC
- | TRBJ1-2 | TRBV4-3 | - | CASSQGIGANYGYTF | TGCGCCAGCAGCCAAGGGATCGGAGCTAACTATGGCTACACCTTC
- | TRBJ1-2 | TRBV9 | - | CASSVDTYGYTF | TGTGCCAGCAGCGTAGACACCTATGGCTACACCTTC
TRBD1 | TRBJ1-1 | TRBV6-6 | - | CASSYSVTGHEAFF | TGTGCCAGCAGTTACTCGGTGACAGGGCATGAAGCTTTCTTT
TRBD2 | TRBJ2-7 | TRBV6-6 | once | CASSYPSGYEQYF | TGTGCCAGCAGTTACCCTAGCGGGTACGAGCAGTACTTC
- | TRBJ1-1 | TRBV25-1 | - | CASSRDLPNTEAFF | TGTGCCAGCAGTCGGGACTTACCGAACACTGAAGCTTTCTTT
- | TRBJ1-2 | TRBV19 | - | CASSSGNYGYTF | TGTGCCAGTAGTTCAGGGAACTATGGCTACACCTTC
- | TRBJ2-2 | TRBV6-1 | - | CASSEGLGSGELFF | TGTGCCAGCAGTGAAGGACTAGGGTCCGGGGAGCTGTTTTTT
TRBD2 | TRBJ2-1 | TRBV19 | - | CASSTRLAGGPYSIYEQFF | TGTGCCAGTAGTACCCGACTAGCGGGAGGTCCTTACAGTATCTATGAGCAGTTCTTC
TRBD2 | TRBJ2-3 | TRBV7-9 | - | CASSLGGEREKWDTQYF | TGTGCCAGCAGCTTAGGCGGGGAGCGGGAGAAGTGGGATACGCAGTATTTT
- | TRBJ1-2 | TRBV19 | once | CASSPVFRGRNYGYTF | TGTGCCAGTAGTCCCGTCTTCCGTGGGCGCAACTATGGCTACACCTTC
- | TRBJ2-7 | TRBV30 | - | CAWSGRVYEQYF | TGTGCCTGGAGTGGCAGGGTTTACGAGCAGTACTTC
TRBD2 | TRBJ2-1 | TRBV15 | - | CATREGLAANNEQFF | TGTGCCACCAGGGAGGGGCTAGCGGCCAACAATGAGCAGTTCTTC
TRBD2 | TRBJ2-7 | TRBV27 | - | CASSLAGGVYEQYF | TGTGCCAGCAGTTTAGCGGGGGGAGTGTACGAGCAGTACTTC
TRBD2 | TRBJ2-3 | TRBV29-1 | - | CSVVLAGVSTQYF | TGCAGCGTTGTACTAGCGGGAGTGAGTACGCAGTATTTT
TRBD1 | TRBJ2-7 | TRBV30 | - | CAWSQPGTGSYEQYF | TGTGCCTGGAGCCAACCCGGGACAGGGTCCTACGAGCAGTACTTC
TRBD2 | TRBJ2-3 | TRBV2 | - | CASRFFLAGGSETDTQYF | TGTGCCAGCAGATTTTTCCTAGCGGGAGGGTCGGAGACAGATACGCAGTATTTT
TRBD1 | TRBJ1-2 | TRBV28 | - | CASSATFGTGEVNYGYTF | TGTGCCAGCAGTGCCACCTTTGGGACAGGGGAGGTCAACTATGGCTACACCTTC
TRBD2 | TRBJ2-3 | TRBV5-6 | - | CASSWTIAGEVDTQYF | TGTGCCAGCAGCTGGACAATAGCGGGAGAGGTAGATACGCAGTATTTT
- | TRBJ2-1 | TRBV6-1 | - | CASSDYHNEQFF | TGTGCCAGCAGTGACTACCACAATGAGCAGTTCTTC
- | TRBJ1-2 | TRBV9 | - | CASSSFYGYTF | TGTGCCAGCAGCTCTTTTTATGGCTACACCTTC
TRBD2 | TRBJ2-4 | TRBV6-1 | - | CATRTSGPPIQYF | TGTGCCACCCGGACTAGCGGACCCCCCATTCAGTACTTC
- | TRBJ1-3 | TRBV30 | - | CAWSDPGAGNTIYF | TGTGCCTGGAGTGACCCAGGGGCCGGAAACACCATATATTTT
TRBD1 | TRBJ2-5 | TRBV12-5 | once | CASGWTGETQYF | TGTGCTAGTGGGTGGACAGGGGAGACCCAGTACTTC
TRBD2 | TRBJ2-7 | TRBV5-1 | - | CASSIPGLAGVEQYF | TGCGCCAGCAGCATCCCGGGACTAGCGGGAGTCGAGCAGTACTTC
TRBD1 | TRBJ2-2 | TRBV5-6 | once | CASSLFQGAFTGELFF | TGTGCCAGCAGCTTGTTCCAGGGGGCTTTCACCGGGGAGCTGTTTTTT
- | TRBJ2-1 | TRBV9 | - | CASSATPLAFDEQFF | TGTGCCAGCAGCGCAACCCCCCTAGCGTTCGATGAGCAGTTCTTC